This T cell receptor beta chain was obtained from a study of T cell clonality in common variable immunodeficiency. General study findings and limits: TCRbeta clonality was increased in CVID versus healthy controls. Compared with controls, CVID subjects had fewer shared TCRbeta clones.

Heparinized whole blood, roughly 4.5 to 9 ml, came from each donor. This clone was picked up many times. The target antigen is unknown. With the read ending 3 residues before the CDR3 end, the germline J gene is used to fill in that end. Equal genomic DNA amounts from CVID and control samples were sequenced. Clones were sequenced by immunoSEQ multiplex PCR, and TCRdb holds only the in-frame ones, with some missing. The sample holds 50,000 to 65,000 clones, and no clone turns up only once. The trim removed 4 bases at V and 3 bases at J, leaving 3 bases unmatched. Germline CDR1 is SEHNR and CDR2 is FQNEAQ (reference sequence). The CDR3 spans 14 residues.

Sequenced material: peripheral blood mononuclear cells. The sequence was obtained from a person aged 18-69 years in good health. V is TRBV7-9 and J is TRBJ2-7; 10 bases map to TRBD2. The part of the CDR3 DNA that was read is TGTGCCAGCAGCTCTGTAGCGGGGGGCTACGAG. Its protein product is CASSSVAGGYE. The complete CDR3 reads CASSSVAGGYEQYF. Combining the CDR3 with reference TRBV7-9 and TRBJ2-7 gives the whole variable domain DTGVSQNPRHKITKRGQNVTFRCDPISEHNRLYWYRQTLGQGPEFLTYFQNEAQLEKSRLLSDRFSAERPKGSFSTLEIQRTEQGDSAMYLCASSSVAGGYEQYFGPGTRLTVT.